This T cell receptor beta chain was profiled in a study of blood T cells in healthy people across ages. V dropped 8 bases and J dropped 5 bases, with 21 bases sitting between them. The CDR3 extends over 16 amino acids. The germline gives CDR1 LNHNV, CDR2 YYDKDF (reference sequence). Notes on this clonotype: This clone may be a read error of a much larger clone one base away.

Sample-barcoded 5' priming and a J-beta primer mix drove a second PCR of roughly 7 to 11 cycles. TCRdb analysed the 5' RACE reads with MiXCR anew, one entry per CDR3 protein. The sample yields about 970,000 distinct CDR3 sequences, about 53% seen once. This chain uses TRBV15 with TRBJ2-2; TRBD2 might be the D (5 bases). Sample: blood. The TCR was taken from a woman aged 60-70 years in good health. In nucleotides, the CDR3 is TGTGCCACCCGGGCCTCGGTCAGGACTTGGACCGGGGAGCTGTTTTTT. Its translation is CATRASVRTWTGELFF.